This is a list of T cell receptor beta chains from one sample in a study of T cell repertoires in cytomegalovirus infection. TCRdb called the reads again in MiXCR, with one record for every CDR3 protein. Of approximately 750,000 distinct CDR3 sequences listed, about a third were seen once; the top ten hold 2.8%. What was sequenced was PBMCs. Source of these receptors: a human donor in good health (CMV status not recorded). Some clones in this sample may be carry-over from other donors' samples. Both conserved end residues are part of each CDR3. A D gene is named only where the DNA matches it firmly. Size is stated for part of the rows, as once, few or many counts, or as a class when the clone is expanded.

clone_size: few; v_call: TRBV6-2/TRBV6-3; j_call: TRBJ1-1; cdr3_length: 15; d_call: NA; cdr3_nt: TGTGCCAGCACCCTAGCGGGCCTCGGCTCCACTGAAGCTTTCTTT; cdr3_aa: CASTLAGLGSTEAFF
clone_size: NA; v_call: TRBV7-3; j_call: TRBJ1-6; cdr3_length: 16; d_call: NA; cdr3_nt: TGTGCCAGCAGCCGTTACAAGGCCTCCTATAATTCACCCCTCCACTTT; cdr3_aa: CASSRYKASYNSPLHF
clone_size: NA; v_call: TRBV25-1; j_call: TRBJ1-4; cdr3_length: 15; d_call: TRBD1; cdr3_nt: TGTGCCAGCAGTGAAAGCGGGACAGGGGGTCGGGAACTGTTTTTT; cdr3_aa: CASSESGTGGRELFF
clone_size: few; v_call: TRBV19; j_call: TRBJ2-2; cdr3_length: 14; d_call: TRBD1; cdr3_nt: TGTGCCAGTAGTTCCACAGGGGACACCGGGGAGCTGTTTTTT; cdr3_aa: CASSSTGDTGELFF
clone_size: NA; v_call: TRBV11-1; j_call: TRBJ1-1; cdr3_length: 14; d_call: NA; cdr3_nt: TGTGCCAGCAGCTTAACAGTTTCAAACACTGAAGCTTTCTTT; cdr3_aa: CASSLTVSNTEAFF
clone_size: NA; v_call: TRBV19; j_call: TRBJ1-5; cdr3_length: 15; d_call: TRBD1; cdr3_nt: TGTGCCAGTAGTATTGGACAGGGGCCAAATCAGCCCCAGCATTTT; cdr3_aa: CASSIGQGPNQPQHF
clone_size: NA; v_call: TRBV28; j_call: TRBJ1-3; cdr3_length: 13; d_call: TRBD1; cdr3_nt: TGTGCCAGTTCAGGGGGCCTAGCTTCAACCATATATTTT; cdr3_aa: CASSGGLASTIYF
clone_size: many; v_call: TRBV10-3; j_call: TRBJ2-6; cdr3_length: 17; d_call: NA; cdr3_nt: TGTGCCATCTGGGCGGGACACTTCAGCTCTGGGGCCAACGTCCTGACTTTC; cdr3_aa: CAIWAGHFSSGANVLTF
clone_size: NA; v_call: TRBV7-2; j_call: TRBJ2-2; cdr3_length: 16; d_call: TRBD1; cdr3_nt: TGTGCCAGCAGCAAACTCGTCACAGGGGTGACCGGGGAGCTGTTTTTT; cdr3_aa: CASSKLVTGVTGELFF
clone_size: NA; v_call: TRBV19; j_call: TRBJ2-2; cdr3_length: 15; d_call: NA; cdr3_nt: TGTGCCAGTAGCCCTCAGGGAAGTGCCACCGGGGAGCTGTTTTTT; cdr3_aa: CASSPQGSATGELFF
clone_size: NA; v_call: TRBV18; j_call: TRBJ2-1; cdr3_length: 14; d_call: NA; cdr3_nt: TGTGCCAGCTCATCCGGACAGACCTACAATGAGCAGTTCTTC; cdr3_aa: CASSSGQTYNEQFF
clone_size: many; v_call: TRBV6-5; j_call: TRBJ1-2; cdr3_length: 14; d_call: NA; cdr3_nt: TGTGCCAGCAGTTACTCCGAGGGGTCATATGGCTACACCTTC; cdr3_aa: CASSYSEGSYGYTF
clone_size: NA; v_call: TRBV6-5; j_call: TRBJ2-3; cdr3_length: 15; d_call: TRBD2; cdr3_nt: TGTGCCAGCAGTTACTCGGGGGGAGGGCCAGATACGCAGTATTTT; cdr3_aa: CASSYSGGGPDTQYF
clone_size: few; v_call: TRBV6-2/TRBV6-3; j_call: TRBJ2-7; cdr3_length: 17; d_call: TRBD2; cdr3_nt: TGTGCCAGCAGTTTCCGGACTAGCGGGAGGGCCCAATACGAGCAGTACTTC; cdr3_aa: CASSFRTSGRAQYEQYF
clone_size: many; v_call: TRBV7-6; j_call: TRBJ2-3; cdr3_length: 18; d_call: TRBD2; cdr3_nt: TGTGCCAGCAGCCTTAACCCGGGACTAGATGGGGGCACAGATACGCAGTATTTT; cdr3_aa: CASSLNPGLDGGTDTQYF
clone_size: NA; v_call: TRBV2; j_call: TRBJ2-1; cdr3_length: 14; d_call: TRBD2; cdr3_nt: TGTGCCAGCAGAGGACTAGCGGGGGTTCATGAGCAGTTCTTC; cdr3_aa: CASRGLAGVHEQFF
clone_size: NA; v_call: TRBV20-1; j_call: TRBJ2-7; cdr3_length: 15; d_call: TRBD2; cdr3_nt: TGCAGTGCTAGAGATTTCTCGGCTAGCGGGTACGAGCAGTACTTC; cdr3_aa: CSARDFSASGYEQYF
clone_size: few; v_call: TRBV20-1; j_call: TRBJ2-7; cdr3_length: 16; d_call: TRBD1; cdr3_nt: TGCAGTGCTGATCCGACAGGGGCATCACGAACCTACGAGCAGTACTTC; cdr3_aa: CSADPTGASRTYEQYF
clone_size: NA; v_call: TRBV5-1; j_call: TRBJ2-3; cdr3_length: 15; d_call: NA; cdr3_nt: TGCGCCAGCAGCTTGATCGGGGGAGCCACAGATACGCAGTATTTT; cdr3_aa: CASSLIGGATDTQYF
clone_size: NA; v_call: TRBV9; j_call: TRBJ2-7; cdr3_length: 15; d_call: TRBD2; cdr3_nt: TGTGCCAGCAGCGTAGTGGCGGGGGGGACCTACGAGCAGTACTTC; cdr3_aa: CASSVVAGGTYEQYF
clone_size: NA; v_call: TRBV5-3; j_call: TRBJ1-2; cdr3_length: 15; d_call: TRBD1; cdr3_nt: TGTGCCAGTGAGACCGGGACAGAGCTAAACTATGGCTACACCTTC; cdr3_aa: CASETGTELNYGYTF
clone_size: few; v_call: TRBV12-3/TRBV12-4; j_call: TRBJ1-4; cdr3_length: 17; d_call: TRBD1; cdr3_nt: TGTGCCAGCAGCCTTCTTATGGTGGGACAGCTTCGTGAAAAACTGTTTTTT; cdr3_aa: CASSLLMVGQLREKLFF
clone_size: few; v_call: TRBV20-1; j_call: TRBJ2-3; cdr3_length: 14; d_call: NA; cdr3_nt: TGCAGTGCTAGAGATATTCGCGGGACAGATACGCAGTATTTT; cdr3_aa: CSARDIRGTDTQYF
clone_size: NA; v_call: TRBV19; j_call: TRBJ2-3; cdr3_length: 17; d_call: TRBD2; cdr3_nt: TGTGCCAGTAGTTCGCCGGGACTAGCGGGAGCCGCAGATACGCAGTATTTT; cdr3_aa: CASSSPGLAGAADTQYF
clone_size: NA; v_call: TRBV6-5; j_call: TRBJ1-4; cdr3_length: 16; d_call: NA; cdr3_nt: TGTGCCAGCAGTTACTCCACAGCGGCAACTAATGAAAAACTGTTTTTT; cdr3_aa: CASSYSTAATNEKLFF
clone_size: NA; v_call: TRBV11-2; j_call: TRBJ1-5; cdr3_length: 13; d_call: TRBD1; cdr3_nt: TGTGCCAGCAGACAGGGGATGAATCAGCCCCAGCATTTT; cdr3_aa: CASRQGMNQPQHF
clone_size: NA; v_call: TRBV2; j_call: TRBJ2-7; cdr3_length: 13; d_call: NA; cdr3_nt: TGTGCCAGCAGTTTGACTAGTTTCTACGAGCAGTACTTC; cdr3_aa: CASSLTSFYEQYF
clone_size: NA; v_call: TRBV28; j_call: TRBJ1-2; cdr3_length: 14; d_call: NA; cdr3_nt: TGTGCCAGCAGTCCCGGGGGGCAGGTCTATGGCTACACCTTC; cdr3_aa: CASSPGGQVYGYTF
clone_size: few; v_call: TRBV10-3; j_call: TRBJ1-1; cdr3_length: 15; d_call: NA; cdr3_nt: TGTGCCACATCTCACTGGGGACTCACGAACACTGAAGCTTTCTTT; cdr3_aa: CATSHWGLTNTEAFF
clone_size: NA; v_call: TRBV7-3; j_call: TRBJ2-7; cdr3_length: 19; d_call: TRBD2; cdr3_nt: TGTGCCAGCACCAATCAAATCCCCAACCTTAGCGGGGGGTTGTACGAGCAGTACTTC; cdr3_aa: CASTNQIPNLSGGLYEQYF
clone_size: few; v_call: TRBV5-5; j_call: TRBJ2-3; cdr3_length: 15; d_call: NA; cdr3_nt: TGTGCCAGCAGCTGGGCTGGTATGTGGCCAGATACGCAGTATTTT; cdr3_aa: CASSWAGMWPDTQYF
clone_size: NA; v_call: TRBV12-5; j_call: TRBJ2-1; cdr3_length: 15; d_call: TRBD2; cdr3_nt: TGTGCTAGTGGGGAGGGAGGACTAGCCTACAATGAGCAGTTCTTC; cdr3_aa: CASGEGGLAYNEQFF
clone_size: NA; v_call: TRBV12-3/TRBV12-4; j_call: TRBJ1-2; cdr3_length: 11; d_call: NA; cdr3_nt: TGTGCCAGTGAGGGGAGGTATGGCTACAACTTC; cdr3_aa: CASEGRYGYNF
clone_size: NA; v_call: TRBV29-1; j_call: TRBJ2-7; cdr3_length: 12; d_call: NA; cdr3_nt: TGCAGCGCTAATCTCCCCCGGGGGGAGCAGTACTTC; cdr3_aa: CSANLPRGEQYF
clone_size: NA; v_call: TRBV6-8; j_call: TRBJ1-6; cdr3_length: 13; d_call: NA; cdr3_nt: TGTGCCAGCAGTCTCGGCAGCCAGGGCCCCCTCCACTTT; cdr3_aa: CASSLGSQGPLHF
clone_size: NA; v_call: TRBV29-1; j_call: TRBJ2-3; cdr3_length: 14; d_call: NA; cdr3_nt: TGCAGCGTTGCTAGGGGATCGGTGGCAGATACGCAGTATTTT; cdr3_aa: CSVARGSVADTQYF
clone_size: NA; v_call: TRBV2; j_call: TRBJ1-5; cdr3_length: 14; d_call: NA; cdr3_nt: TGTGCCAGCAGTGACAGGGCGGACTATCAGCCCCAGCATTTT; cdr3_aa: CASSDRADYQPQHF
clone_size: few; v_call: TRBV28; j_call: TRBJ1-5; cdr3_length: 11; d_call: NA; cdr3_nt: TGTGCCAGCAGTCAGAGGCAGCCCCAGCATTTT; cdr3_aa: CASSQRQPQHF
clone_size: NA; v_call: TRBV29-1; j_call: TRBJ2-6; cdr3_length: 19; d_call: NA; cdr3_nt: TGCAGCGTTGAGCGGTTGGCAGACTCTCTACCCTCTGGGGCCAACGTCCTGACTTTC; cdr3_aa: CSVERLADSLPSGANVLTF
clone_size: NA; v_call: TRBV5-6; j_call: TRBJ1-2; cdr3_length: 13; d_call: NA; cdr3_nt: TGTGCCAGTGAAGACCTAACAGGCTATGGCTACACCTTC; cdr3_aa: CASEDLTGYGYTF